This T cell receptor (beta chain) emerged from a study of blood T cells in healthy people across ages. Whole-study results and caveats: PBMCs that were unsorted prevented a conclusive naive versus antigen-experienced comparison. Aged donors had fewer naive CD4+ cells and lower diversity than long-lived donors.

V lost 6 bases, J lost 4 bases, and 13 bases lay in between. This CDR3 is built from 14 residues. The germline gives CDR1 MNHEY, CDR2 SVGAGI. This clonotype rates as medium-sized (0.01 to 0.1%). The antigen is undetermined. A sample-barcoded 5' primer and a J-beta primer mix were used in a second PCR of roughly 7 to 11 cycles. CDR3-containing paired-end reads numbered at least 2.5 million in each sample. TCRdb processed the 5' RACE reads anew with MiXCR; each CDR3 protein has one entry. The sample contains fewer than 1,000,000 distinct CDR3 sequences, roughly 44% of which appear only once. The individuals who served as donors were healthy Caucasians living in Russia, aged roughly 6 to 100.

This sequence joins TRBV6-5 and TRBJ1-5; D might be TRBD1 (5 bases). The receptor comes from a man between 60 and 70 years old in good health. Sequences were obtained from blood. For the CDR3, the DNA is TGTGCCAGCAGATGGAGGGAGGGGAATCAGCCCCAGCATTTT. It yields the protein CASRWREGNQPQHF.